One TCR beta chain is described in this entry. Its target is unknown. The donors (healthy individuals) were bone marrow donors. PCR primers comprised 60 Vbeta and 13 Jbeta primers. The protocol was immunoSEQ multiplex PCR, while the TCRdb copy is restricted to in-frame clones and leaves out a portion. The table has about 200,000 clones, about 82% seen once. The data were obtained in a study of cytomegalovirus exposure and HLA in healthy donors. As for the study in general: An early release of data contained 70 million to 95 million unique TCRs, which came from HLA-typed donors. Of all 360 or so donors who were genotyped, about 80% belonged to the Caucasian-associated ancestry cluster.

Study-wide results and caveats: In vitro confirmation showed three CMV-associated chains to be CMV antigen specific.

Germline assignment: CDR1 SNHLY and CDR2 FYNNEI. This CDR3 has 16 amino acids. V gave up 7 bases and J gave up 1 base; unmatched junction bases: 8. The sample consisted of PBMCs. The chain links TRBV2 to TRBJ1-5; 9 nucleotides align to TRBD1. This sequence was found in a woman aged 45 to 65 in good health and CMV-seronegative. The CDR3 nucleotides read TGTGCCAGCAAATTTAGACAGGGGGACAGCAATCAGCCCCAGCATTTT. It encodes CASKFRQGDSNQPQHF.